The 11 T cell receptor beta chains listed next were all sequenced from one sample in a study of blood T cells in healthy people across ages (dated by TCRdb to the mid-2010s). The library was built by means of 5' RACE. TCRdb shows the sequencer as Illumina HiSeq 2500. A second 7 to 11 cycle PCR used a sample-barcoded 5' primer and a J-beta primer mix. TCRdb took the public reads, trimmed them with fastp at Q25, ran MiXCR for clone calling and kept in-frame beta chains. Every entry covers one CDR3 protein and lists the most common genes and DNA from its rows. A total of around 1,100,000 distinct CDR3 sequences appear in this sample, around two fifths of them only once. About an eighth of the sample is taken by the ten largest. Sequencing used blood. The source is a man between 18 and 35 years old in good health.

The chain joins TRBV15 to TRBJ2-3; perhaps TRBD1 as D (5 bases). V was shortened by 3 bases and J by 1 base, with 17 bases between the two germline ends. The CDR3 contains 17 residues. The germline V gene encodes CDR1 LNHNV and CDR2 YYDKDF (reference sequence). CDR3 nucleotide sequence: TGTGCCACCAGCAGTACGACCACAGGCTCTCGCACAGATACGCAGTATTTT. This translates into CATSSTTTGSRTDTQYF.

This clonotype was counted between two and nine times. The genes are TRBV18 and TRBJ1-1, with 7 nucleotides matching TRBD1. Per the germline V gene, CDR1 is KGHSH and CDR2 is LQKENI. Germline trimming cut 3 bases from V and 7 bases from J; bases unmatched to any gene: 8. The CDR3 has 14 residues. This chain's CDR3 is CASSPQGVENEAFF. CDR3 DNA sequence: TGTGCCAGCTCACCGCAGGGGGTGGAGAATGAAGCTTTCTTT.

This clonotype was seen more than once but under ten times. The chain uses TRBV4-1 and TRBJ1-5; no clear D gene. Trimming left V 0 bases short and J 3 bases short, with 24 bases between. The CDR3 is 20 amino acids. Germline values: CDR1 MGHRA, CDR2 YSYEKL. The DNA of the CDR3 is TGCGCCAGCAGCCAAGAAGTGTCAGCGTTTGCTGGGCGGAACAATCAGCCCCAGCATTTT. The encoded protein is CASSQEVSAFAGRNNQPQHF.

The CDR3 here is CASSRTDRSYRPDTQYF. The CDR3 DNA sequence: TGTGCCAGCAGCCGCACCGATAGATCCTACCGGCCAGATACGCAGTATTTT. The chain is built from TRBV11-2 and TRBJ2-3; no firm D call. The V gene lost 5 bases and the J gene lost 4 bases, with 22 bases spanning the gap. CDR3 length: 17 residues. The germline V gene encodes CDR1 SGHAT and CDR2 FQNNGV.

The V gene is TRBV20-1, the J gene TRBJ1-5; D uncertain. The germline gives CDR1 DFQATT, CDR2 SNEGSKA (reference sequence). The ends were cut back, 6 bases at V and 1 base at J, with 7 bases in the middle. This CDR3 has 12 amino acids. The DNA for the CDR3 is TGCAGTGCCCGTCTGAGCAATCAGCCCCAGCATTTT. Amino acids: CSARLSNQPQHF.

The CDR3 is CASEAGLNRYNEQFF. The CDR3 nucleotides read TGTGCCAGCGAGGCGGGGCTCAATCGTTACAATGAGCAGTTCTTC. This chain joins TRBV6-2 or TRBV6-3 and TRBJ2-1, with D tentatively TRBD2 (6 bases). V was trimmed by 8 bases and J by 4 bases, leaving 18 bases between them. The CDR3 is 15 amino acids. From germline, CDR1 is MNHEY and CDR2 SVGEGT.

This clonotype was recorded a few times. The chain recombines TRBV7-9 with TRBJ2-3, with 10 nucleotides matching TRBD1. The germline CDR1 and CDR2 sequences are SEHNR and FQNEAQ (reference sequence). The V segment lost 1 base and the J segment 2 bases; nucleotides outside the gene matches: 6. CDR3 size: 17 residues. The CDR3 is CASSLVWTGGLTDTQYF. In nucleotides, the CDR3 is TGTGCCAGCAGCTTAGTTTGGACAGGGGGGCTCACAGATACGCAGTATTTT.

This clonotype was seen a few times. The chain recombines TRBV7-2 with TRBJ1-2, with unresolved D. The CDR3 extends over 11 amino acids. Germline loops: CDR1 SGHTA, CDR2 FQGNSA. Trimming shortened V by 1 base and J by 6 bases, and 3 bases separated the two germline ends. Here the CDR3 DNA reads TGTGCCAGCAGCTTAGTAGATGGCTACACCTTC. Amino acid sequence: CASSLVDGYTF.

The chain combines TRBV12-5 with TRBJ1-2, with D perhaps matching TRBD1 (5 bases). The CDR3 sequence is 19 residues long. CDR1 is LGHNT, CDR2 FRNRAP, per germline. Trimming removed 4 bases from V and 5 bases from J, with 29 bases in between. DNA for the CDR3: TGTGCTAGTGGTTCGACACCGGGACTGAGTCGTTACCTTAATTATGGCTACACCTTC. Residues: CASGSTPGLSRYLNYGYTF.

The chain joins TRBV4-3 to TRBJ2-1; 9 bases are a match to TRBD2. This CDR3 is built from 16 residues. Trimming at V came to 0 bases and at J to 6 bases, leaving 6 bases not matched to a gene. The germline V gene encodes CDR1 LGHNA and CDR2 YSLEER. The CDR3 nucleotides are TGCGCCAGCAGCCAAGAAGGGCGGGGGGGCCCCAATGAGCAGTTCTTC. It specifies CASSQEGRGGPNEQFF.

The J gene is TRBJ2-7, the V gene TRBV7-2; unclear D gene. The DNA end is a closer match to TRBJ2-5, so the J assignment may be wrong. In germline, CDR1 is SGHTA, CDR2 FQGNSA. This CDR3 region has 13 residues. The CDR3 DNA reads TGTGCCAGCAGCGTACCAGTTCTAGAGACCCAGTACTTC. Its protein product is CASSVPVLETQYF.